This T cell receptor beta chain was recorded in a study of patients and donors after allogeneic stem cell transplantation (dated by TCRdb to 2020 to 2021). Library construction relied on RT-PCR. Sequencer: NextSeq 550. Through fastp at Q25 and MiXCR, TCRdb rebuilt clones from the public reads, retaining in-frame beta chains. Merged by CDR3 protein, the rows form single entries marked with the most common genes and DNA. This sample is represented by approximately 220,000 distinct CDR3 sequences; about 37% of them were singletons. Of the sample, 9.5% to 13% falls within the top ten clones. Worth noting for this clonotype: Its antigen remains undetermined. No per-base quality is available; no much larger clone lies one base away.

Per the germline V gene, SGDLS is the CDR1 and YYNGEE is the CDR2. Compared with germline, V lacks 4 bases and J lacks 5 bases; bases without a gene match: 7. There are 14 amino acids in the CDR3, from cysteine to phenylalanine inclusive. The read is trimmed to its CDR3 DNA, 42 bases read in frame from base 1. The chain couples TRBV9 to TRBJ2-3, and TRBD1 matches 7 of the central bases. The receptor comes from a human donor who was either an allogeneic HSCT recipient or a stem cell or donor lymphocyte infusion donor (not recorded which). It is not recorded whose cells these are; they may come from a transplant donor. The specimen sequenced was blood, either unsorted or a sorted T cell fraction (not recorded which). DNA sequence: TGTGCCAGCAGCATAAGACAGGGCGAAGATACGCAGTATTTT. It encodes CASSIRQGEDTQYF. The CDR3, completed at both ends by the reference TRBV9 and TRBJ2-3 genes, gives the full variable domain DSGVTQTPKHLITATGQRVTLRCSPRSGDLSVYWYQQSLDQGLQFLIQYYNGEERAKGNILERFSAQQFPDLHSELNLSSLELGDSALYFCASSIRQGEDTQYFGPGTRLTVL.